The rows below give T cell receptor beta chains drawn from one sample of a study of shared clonotypes between healthy human individuals. Libraries were prepared by immunoSEQ multiplex PCR; TCRdb keeps only in-frame clonotypes and omits some of them. The table records about 2,100,000 clones, more than 85% of them present only once. Sequencing was done on a sample of naive CD8+ T cells from PBMCs. These receptors came from a man in his late teens or twenties in good health. Some clones in this sample may be carry-over from other donors' samples. Each CDR3 is given with its conserved first and last residue.

v_call cdr3_aa
TRBV10-3 CAISNLRTASMNTEAFF
TRBV6-6 CASTRTGAEAFF
TRBV7-9 CASSPGTSGNLRDTQYF
TRBV30 CAWSSRDRVADTQYF
TRBV5-6 CASSLGGGRLAFF
TRBV9 CASSVSGTSSYEQYF
TRBV7-6 CASSLGAGQLLGANVLTF
TRBV27 CASSLMGRRDTQYF
TRBV7-9 CASSAGKGRVFTGANVLTF
TRBV7-9 CASSSSNEQFF
TRBV7-2 CASSPRADSYEQYF
TRBV28 CASILGERGEAFF
TRBV6-6 CASSYSSPDELFF
TRBV7-6 CASSLDGQSSMDTEAFF
TRBV5-6 CASSSRQVYTQYF
TRBV6-1 CASSDFGQGVYGYTF
TRBV7-2 CASSLGRGGEKLFF
TRBV5-5 CASSPTGTSTYEQYF
TRBV5-6 CASSGLASLYEQYF
TRBV2 CASSARRVSERGEQYF
TRBV6-4 CASSDGGGGTGELFF
TRBV27 CASRKGNTEAFF
TRBV6-4 CASRNTEYTEAFF
TRBV4-2 CASSQRTDDYGYTF
TRBV7-9 CASSSTLGPGGANYGYTF
TRBV11-2 CASSLSSSRDEKLFF
TRBV21-1 CASSYRGTATYEQYF
TRBV9 CASSVGGGLDTEAFF
TRBV10-3 CAIRIRDKGQDTQYF
TRBV2 CASRTWDRGAYGYTF
TRBV5-4 CASSRGQGSAYEQYF
TRBV7-9 CASSLTRGSGNTIYF
TRBV7-9 CASSLGVFTGELFF
TRBV7-2 CASSLGGQGAYNEQFF
TRBV27 CASMARGIGNTIYF
TRBV7-9 CASSLVTGENEQFF
TRBV4-3 CASSQGSASYNEQFF
TRBV11-2 CASSLESLELFF
TRBV27 CASFSADEQFF
TRBV28 CASRLTFGTEAFF
TRBV19 CASSVMGNEQFF
TRBV29-1 CSVYPTRPGYGYTF
TRBV19 CASSIWTANQPQHF
TRBV25-1 CASRGAGGRYEQYF
TRBV10-3 CAISRGTGVEEQYF
TRBV5-1 CASSFRGNTEAFF
TRBV27 CASSPRQGASYEQYF
TRBV7-9 CASSRTGGETQYF
TRBV5-6 CASSQRLLHETQYF
TRBV28 CASSSGQGLSSYEQYF
TRBV29-1 CSLTSGRGEQFF
TRBV28 CASSGGNQPQHF
TRBV10-3 CAISEVVITDTQYF
TRBV7-9 CASSLAKDNYGYTF
TRBV7-9 CASSTDRDIGWDEQFF